These 24 T cell receptor beta chains came from one sample sequenced in a study of blood T cell repertoires in COVID-19. Libraries were prepared by immunoSEQ multiplex PCR; TCRdb keeps only in-frame clonotypes and omits some of them. The sample has 55,000 to 80,000 clones, around 80% seen once. Sequenced sample: peripheral blood. The source of these receptors is a human donor in a cohort sampled during active COVID-19.

The V and J genes are TRBV6-5 and TRBJ1-2, with 7 bases lining up with TRBD1. V shed 4 bases, J shed 8 bases, and the junction held 7 bases outside the gene matches. Germline CDR1 and CDR2: MNHEY and SVGAGI. There are 13 residues in the CDR3. CDR3 residues: CASSSRTGVGYTF. CDR3 bases: TGTGCCAGCAGTTCACGTACAGGGGTAGGCTACACCTTC.

This chain joins TRBV5-1 and TRBJ1-3, with TRBD1 matching over 8 bases. This CDR3 is 14 amino acids long. From germline, CDR1 is SGHRS and CDR2 YFSETQ. V was clipped by 5 bases and J by 3 bases; unmatched bases: 4. CDR3 DNA sequence: TGCGCCAGCAGTCCAGACAGGGGTGGAAACACCATATATTTT. Its protein product is CASSPDRGGNTIYF.

The chain has TRBV2 and TRBJ1-6, with TRBD1 matching 7 bases. V gave up 7 bases and J gave up 9 bases; unmatched junction bases: 15. CDR3 size: 16 residues. The germline gives CDR1 SNHLY, CDR2 FYNNEI. CDR3 region: CASILLPGQRGSPLHF. The CDR3 DNA follows: TGTGCCAGCATCCTCCTCCCGGGACAGCGAGGTTCACCCCTCCACTTT.

This chain uses TRBV6-6 with TRBJ2-3, with 8 bases lining up with TRBD2. The CDR3 extends over 16 amino acids. Losses at the gene ends were 2 bases for V and 3 bases for J; bases not matched to a gene: 7. Germline CDR1 and CDR2: MNHNY and SVGAGI (reference sequence). The CDR3 nucleotides read TGTGCCAGCAGTTACCCTACTAGCGGAGAAACAGATACGCAGTATTTT. Encoded protein: CASSYPTSGETDTQYF.

The rearrangement uses TRBV6-1 and TRBJ2-7; 9 bases are a match to TRBD2. Trimming took 4 bases from V and 2 from J; bases not matched to a gene: 9. Germline V lookup: CDR1 MNHNS, CDR2 SASEGT. The CDR3 spans 16 residues. CDR3 nucleotides: TGTGCCAGCAGTGCCTCGGGCGGGACTAGCACCTACGAGCAGTACTTC. Translation: CASSASGGTSTYEQYF.

This chain connects TRBV6-5 to TRBJ2-3; 13 bases map to TRBD2. Trimming cost V 6 bases and J 6 bases; bases outside gene matches: 6. This CDR3 region has 15 residues. Germline loops: CDR1 MNHEY, CDR2 SVGAGI. The CDR3 DNA is TGTGCCAGCAGCTGGACTAGCGGGAGTGTGGATACGCAGTATTTT. It specifies CASSWTSGSVDTQYF.

This clone appeared a few times. The J gene is TRBJ1-3, the V gene TRBV9, with D uncertain. CDR3 length equals 16 residues. Trimming took off 4 bases at V and 2 bases at J, with 16 bases between the two ends. Germline V lookup: CDR1 SGDLS, CDR2 YYNGEE. The DNA of the CDR3 is TGTGCCAGCAGCCCACGACAAAATGTGGCTGGAAACACCATATATTTT. This encodes CASSPRQNVAGNTIYF.

V gene TRBV5-1 combines with J gene TRBJ1-2; 10 bases match TRBD1. The CDR3 is made up of 16 amino acids. V was clipped by 4 bases and J by 4 bases; unmatched bases: 10. The V gene's germline CDR1 is SGHRS and CDR2 YFSETQ. CDR3 amino acids: CASSRWEGTGAYGYTF. In nucleotides, the CDR3 is TGCGCCAGCAGCAGGTGGGAAGGGACAGGGGCCTATGGCTACACCTTC.

The CDR3 sequence is CAGTGMNEQYF. The CDR3 DNA reads as TGCGCCGGGACAGGGATGAACGAGCAGTACTTC. The chain couples TRBV20-1 to TRBJ2-7; 9 bases map to TRBD1. Germline V gene lookup returns CDR1 DFQATT and CDR2 SNEGSKA (reference sequence). The CDR3 is 11 amino acids.

This clone has only a few counts. V usage is TRBV28 and J usage is TRBJ2-1, with 9 nucleotides matching TRBD1. Germline loops: CDR1 MDHEN, CDR2 SYDVKM. With 2 bases clipped from V and 15 bases from J, the junction kept 8 bases outside the gene matches. The CDR3 runs 13 residues. CDR3 sequence (DNA): TGTGCCAGCAGTTTACCCTCCGGGACAGGGACGTTCTTC. Its translation is CASSLPSGTGTFF. Supplemented by reference TRBV28 and TRBJ2-1, the full variable domain reads DVKVTQSSRYLVKRTGEKVFLECVQDMDHENMFWYRQDPGLGLRLIYFSYDVKMKEKGDIPEGYSVSREKKERFSLILESASTNQTSMYLCASSLPSGTGTFFGPGTRLTVL.

This clone was observed a handful of times. The V gene is TRBV7-8, the J gene TRBJ2-5; D is possibly TRBD2 (5 bases). V lost 4 bases to trimming and J lost 6 bases, with 12 bases between them. In germline, CDR1 is SGHVS, CDR2 FQNEAQ. The CDR3 runs to 13 residues. Written as DNA, the CDR3 is TGTGCCAGCAGCTCGGCCCCCGGGAAGACCCAGTACTTC. Translating it yields CASSSAPGKTQYF.

The chain recombines TRBV2 with TRBJ2-2; perhaps TRBD2 as D (6 bases). With 3 bases removed from V and 7 bases from J, the gap between germline ends came to 9 bases. This CDR3 has 13 residues. Germline-derived CDR1 and CDR2 are SNHLY and FYNNEI. The CDR3 nucleotides read TGTGCCAGCAGTGAGAGGGGAGGCGGGGAGCTGTTTTTT. Translated: CASSERGGGELFF. The full variable domain, completed using reference TRBV2 and TRBJ2-2, is EPEVTQTPSHQVTQMGQEVILRCVPISNHLYFYWYRQILGQKVEFLVSFYNNEISEKSEIFDDQFSVERPDGSNFTLKIRSTKLEDSAMYFCASSERGGGELFFGEGSRLTVL.

This chain connects TRBV28 to TRBJ2-5, with D possibly TRBD2 on 6 matching bases. Germline CDR1 and CDR2: MDHEN and SYDVKM. With 8 bases removed from V and 1 base from J, the gap between germline ends came to 11 bases. The CDR3 sequence is 13 residues long. CDR3 DNA: TGTGCCAGCTCACAGCGGGTCCAAGAGACCCAGTACTTC. Translating gives CASSQRVQETQYF.

CDR3 sequence reads: CASSLYAGGGELFF. In nucleotides, the CDR3 is TGTGCCAGCAGTTTATACGCGGGAGGCGGGGAGCTGTTTTTT. This chain joins TRBV27 and TRBJ2-2, with 8 bases identical to TRBD2. The CDR3 extends over 14 amino acids. Trimming removed 1 base from V and 7 bases from J; junction bases left unmatched: 2. The germline V gene has CDR1 MNHEY and CDR2 SMNVEV (reference sequence).

This rearrangement joins TRBV6-5 to TRBJ2-6, with D uncertain. The CDR3 is made up of 13 amino acids. The V gene lost 3 bases and the J gene lost 4 bases, with 4 bases spanning the gap. Germline CDR1 is MNHEY and CDR2 is SVGAGI. CDR3 sequence: CASSYQGANVLTF. In nucleotides, the CDR3 is TGTGCCAGCAGTTATCAGGGGGCCAACGTCCTGACTTTC.

J is TRBJ1-2 and V is TRBV7-9; 7 bases match TRBD1. There are 15 residues in the CDR3. The V gene's germline CDR1 is SEHNR and CDR2 FQNEAQ (reference sequence). The V gene end was trimmed by 5 bases and the J gene end by 4 bases; junction bases not matched to a gene: 10. The CDR3 bases are TGTGCCAGCAGCACCAGCGGACAGGCGGTCTATGGCTACACCTTC. Protein: CASSTSGQAVYGYTF.

The rearrangement uses TRBV11-3 and TRBJ2-7; the match to TRBD1 covers 9 bases. Germline V lookup: CDR1 SGHNT, CDR2 YENEEA. The length of the CDR3 is 17 residues. The junction had 14 bases not matched to a gene; V was cut back by 6 bases and J by 2 bases. The CDR3, as DNA: TGTGCCAGCAGAGGGGAACCGGGACAGGGTAGCACCTACGAGCAGTACTTC. Its protein is CASRGEPGQGSTYEQYF.

The gene calls are TRBV5-4 and TRBJ2-7, with TRBD1 as a possible D gene (6 bases). Trimming stripped 4 bases from V and 7 bases from J, with 18 bases between. Germline V gene sequence: CDR1 SGHNT, CDR2 YYREEE (reference sequence). The CDR3 consists of 14 residues. In DNA, the CDR3 is TGTGCCAGCAGCACCTGGGAGCAGCAGGGGGAGCAGTACTTC. It translates to CASSTWEQQGEQYF.

J is TRBJ1-4 and V is TRBV28; weak D call: TRBD1 (6 bases). This CDR3 is 15 amino acids long. Germline values: CDR1 MDHEN, CDR2 SYDVKM. V was pared by 6 bases and J by 0 bases, with 11 bases between. The CDR3 sequence: CASRTGPPTNEKLFF. For the CDR3, the DNA is TGTGCCAGCAGGACAGGCCCTCCAACTAATGAAAAACTGTTTTTT.

This clone came up a few times. The gene calls are TRBV28 and TRBJ2-1, with 7 bases that match TRBD2. Germline V lookup: CDR1 MDHEN, CDR2 SYDVKM. With V trimmed by 6 bases and J by 8 bases, 7 bases remained unmatched. This CDR3 is built from 13 residues. CDR3 DNA: TGTGCCAGCAGACCGGGACTAATCGATGAGCAGTTCTTC. Amino acid sequence: CASRPGLIDEQFF.

This chain links TRBV7-2 with TRBJ2-3, with a tentative D call TRBD2 (8 bases). CDR3 length: 16 residues. Trimming removed 5 bases at V and 8 bases at J, with 23 bases between. CDR1 is SGHTA, CDR2 FQGNSA, per germline. CDR3 sequence reads: CASSVGQRVAGSTQYF. In DNA form, the CDR3 reads TGTGCCAGCAGCGTGGGACAGCGGGTAGCGGGGAGTACGCAGTATTTT.

The chain carries TRBV7-9 and TRBJ1-1; D gene unclear. The CDR3 is made up of 13 amino acids. Per the germline V gene, CDR1 is SEHNR and CDR2 is FQNEAQ (reference sequence). V was clipped by 3 bases and J by 5 bases, with 10 bases between them. The CDR3 region has the DNA TGTGCCAGCAGCTTGGCGGGGAAAACTGAAGCTTTCTTT. This translates into CASSLAGKTEAFF.

This clone showed up just a few times. The V and J genes are TRBV9 and TRBJ2-2; TRBD2 matches at 13 bases. From germline, CDR1 is SGDLS and CDR2 YYNGEE. The CDR3 contains 16 residues. The junction had 9 bases not matched to a gene; V was cut back by 4 bases and J by 9 bases. This CDR3 is CASSPQGLAGTRELFF. Here the CDR3 DNA reads TGTGCCAGCAGCCCACAGGGACTAGCGGGAACCAGGGAGCTGTTTTTT.

The chain has TRBV7-2 and TRBJ2-7; 10 bases match TRBD2. Germline V CDR1 and CDR2: SGHTA, FQGNSA. This CDR3 has 18 residues. V was clipped by 6 bases and J by 3 bases; unmatched bases: 17. CDR3 in DNA: TGTGCCAGCAGTCCCTCCCGGCATAGCGGGAGGCTTATCTACGAGCAGTACTTC. Amino acid sequence: CASSPSRHSGRLIYEQYF.